Reported below is one T cell receptor (beta chain). Antigen: not known. Germline V gives CDR1 DFQATT, CDR2 SNEGSKA (reference sequence). The CDR3 has 10 amino acids. The sequenced template was cDNA made from the entire isolated RNA. Profiling relied on immunoSEQ multiplex PCR, and the TCRdb table lists in-frame clones only, not all of them. The sample records some 220,000 clones, roughly 10% being singletons. This entry belongs to a study of beta chain features in type 1 diabetes. Study results and limitations: Any HLA effect on TCRB rearrangement was left unresolved by small sub-analyses.

The chain uses TRBV20-1 and TRBJ2-5; D unresolved. The J call may not be correct, given that the DNA end is closer to TRBJ2-7. This receptor was obtained from a man younger than 35 in good health. Sequencing was done on a sample of central memory CD4+ T cells from blood. CDR3 amino acids: CSAKAGEQYF. The DNA of the CDR3 is TGCAGTGCTAAGGCTGGCGAGCAGTACTTC.